The rows below give T cell receptor beta chains drawn from one sample of a study of blood T cell repertoires in COVID-19. Sequencing was performed with immunoSEQ multiplex PCR; in TCRdb, only in-frame clones are kept and a portion is missing. The top ten clones hold approximately 2.9% of a sample with some 220,000 clones, 80% to 85% of them seen once. The sample comprised peripheral blood. The receptor set was obtained from a woman aged 25 to 45 who had recovered from COVID-19. The CDR3 runs from the conserved cysteine through the conserved F or W. The D gene is left open where the match is weak. Clone size appears in some rows only: once, few, many, or a class for an expanded clone.

D gene | J gene | V gene | clone size | CDR3 DNA | CDR3 protein
TRBD1 | TRBJ2-3 | TRBV5-5 | - | TGTGCCAGCAGCTCCCGGGACAGGGGGCGCCCAGATACGCAGTATTTT | CASSSRDRGRPDTQYF
- | TRBJ2-2 | TRBV30 | - | TGTGCCTGGAGCTTTGTGACCGGGGAGCTGTTTTTT | CAWSFVTGELFF
TRBD1 | TRBJ1-2 | TRBV29-1 | - | TGCAGCGTCCCACAGGGGGCGTCTAACTATGGCTACACCTTC | CSVPQGASNYGYTF
TRBD1 | TRBJ1-2 | TRBV14 | - | TGTGCCAGCAGCCGCTCAACACGGGGAGGACAGGGATCGGGCTACACCTTC | CASSRSTRGGQGSGYTF
TRBD2 | TRBJ2-3 | TRBV29-1 | - | TGCAGCGTTGAAGGGGCTAGCGGGGGGCGAGATACGCAGTATTTT | CSVEGASGGRDTQYF
TRBD1 | TRBJ2-1 | TRBV5-1 | - | TGCGCCAGCAGCCGGGACAGGCTAAGTTACAATGAGCAGTTCTTC | CASSRDRLSYNEQFF
- | TRBJ1-5 | TRBV12-1 | - | TGTGCCAGCATCGGACAGAATAGCAATCAGCCCCAGCATTTT | CASIGQNSNQPQHF
- | TRBJ2-7 | TRBV25-1 | once | TGTGCCAGCAGTGCCGAGGTGGGTCTACCTTTCTACGAGCAGTACTTC | CASSAEVGLPFYEQYF
- | TRBJ1-1 | TRBV7-9 | - | TGTGCCAGCAGCCACCAGGACACGAACACTGAAGCTTTCTTT | CASSHQDTNTEAFF
TRBD1 | TRBJ1-1 | TRBV4-1 | - | TGCGCCAGCAGCCCTGGACAGGGGGAACGAGCTTTCTTT | CASSPGQGERAFF
TRBD1 | TRBJ1-3 | TRBV5-1 | - | TGCGCCAGCAGCTTGGGGGACAGCAGCTCTGGAAACACCATATATTTT | CASSLGDSSSGNTIYF
TRBD1 | TRBJ2-4 | TRBV4-1 | - | TGCGCCAGCAGCCCAGGACAGGCCCCTAGGTACATTCAGTACTTC | CASSPGQAPRYIQYF
- | TRBJ1-1 | TRBV9 | once | TGTGCCAGCAGCGCCCCAGCGGAGGAGAAACCTGGCGCTGAAGCTTTCTTT | CASSAPAEEKPGAEAFF
TRBD1 | TRBJ1-5 | TRBV28 | - | TGTGCCAGCAGTTTATTGGGGACAGGGGCGAATCAGCCCCAGCATTTT | CASSLLGTGANQPQHF
- | TRBJ2-3 | TRBV10-3 | - | TGTGCCATCAGTGTGCGGGGAGATACGCAGTATTTT | CAISVRGDTQYF
TRBD1 | TRBJ1-4 | TRBV2 | few | TGTGCCAGCAGTGGGACAGGGTATGAAAAACTGTTTTTT | CASSGTGYEKLFF
- | TRBJ2-3 | TRBV7-9 | - | TGTGCCAGCAGCTTCGGGACAAGCGGAACATCCACAGATACGCAGTATTTT | CASSFGTSGTSTDTQYF
- | TRBJ2-1 | TRBV6-4 | - | TGTGCCAGCAGCAGGTCTCCTCTCAATGAGCAGTTCTTC | CASSRSPLNEQFF
TRBD2 | TRBJ2-1 | TRBV11-2 | - | TGTGCCAGCAGCTTAGGAACCGGGAGGAGATACAATGAGCAGTTCTTC | CASSLGTGRRYNEQFF
- | TRBJ1-1 | TRBV5-1 | - | TGCGCCAGCAGCTTGGAAATGGTACAGGTAAGTTTTATGAACACTGAAGCTTTCTTT | CASSLEMVQVSFMNTEAFF
- | TRBJ1-2 | TRBV3-1/TRBV3-2 | - | TGTGCCAGCAGCCAAGATTCTTCGGGAGCTAACTATGGCTACACCTTC | CASSQDSSGANYGYTF
- | TRBJ1-2 | TRBV5-1 | few | TGCGCCAGCAGCTTGGAGCCAGGGGTCTATGGCTACACCTTC | CASSLEPGVYGYTF
- | TRBJ1-5 | TRBV28 | - | TGTGCCAGCAGTTTAACAGGGCAGGGCAATCAGCCCCAGCATTTT | CASSLTGQGNQPQHF
TRBD2 | TRBJ2-2 | TRBV19 | - | TGTGCCAGTAGTACCCTAGCGGACGCGAACACCGGGGAGCTGTTTTTT | CASSTLADANTGELFF
- | TRBJ1-1 | TRBV27 | - | TGTGCCAGCAGTTTGGAGCCATACACTGAAGCTTTCTTT | CASSLEPYTEAFF
TRBD2 | TRBJ2-1 | TRBV7-9 | - | TGTGCCAGCAGCTTCCTAGCGGGAGGGACGGAGCAGTTCTTC | CASSFLAGGTEQFF
- | TRBJ1-1 | TRBV5-3 | - | TGTGCCAGAAGCTTGACGCAGGGAAACATGAACACTGAAGCTTTCTTT | CARSLTQGNMNTEAFF
TRBD2 | TRBJ2-7 | TRBV5-6 | - | TGTGCCAGCAGCTTGGCTATAGCGGGGGTCTACGAGCAGTACTTC | CASSLAIAGVYEQYF
- | TRBJ2-7 | TRBV18 | few | TGTGCCAGCTCACAGGACAGCTACGAGCAGTACTTC | CASSQDSYEQYF